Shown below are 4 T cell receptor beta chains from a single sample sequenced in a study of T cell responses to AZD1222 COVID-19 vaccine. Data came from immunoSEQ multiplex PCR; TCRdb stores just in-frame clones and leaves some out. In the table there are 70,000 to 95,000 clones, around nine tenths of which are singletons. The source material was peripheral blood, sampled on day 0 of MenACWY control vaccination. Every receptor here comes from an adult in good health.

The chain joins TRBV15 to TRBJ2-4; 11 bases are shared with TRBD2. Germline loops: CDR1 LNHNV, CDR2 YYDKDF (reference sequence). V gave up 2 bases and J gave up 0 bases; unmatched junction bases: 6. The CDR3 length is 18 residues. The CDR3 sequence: CATSRTGLAETAKNIQYF. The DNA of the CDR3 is TGTGCCACCAGCAGAACGGGACTAGCGGAGACAGCCAAAAACATTCAGTACTTC.

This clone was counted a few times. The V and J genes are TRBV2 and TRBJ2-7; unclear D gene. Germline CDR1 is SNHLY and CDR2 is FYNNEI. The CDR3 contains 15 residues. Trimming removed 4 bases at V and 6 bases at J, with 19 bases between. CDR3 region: CASSVPNLPMREQYF. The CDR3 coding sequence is TGTGCCAGCAGTGTCCCTAATCTCCCTATGCGCGAGCAGTACTTC. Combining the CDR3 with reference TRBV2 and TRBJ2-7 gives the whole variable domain EPEVTQTPSHQVTQMGQEVILRCVPISNHLYFYWYRQILGQKVEFLVSFYNNEISEKSEIFDDQFSVERPDGSNFTLKIRSTKLEDSAMYFCASSVPNLPMREQYFGPGTRLTVT.

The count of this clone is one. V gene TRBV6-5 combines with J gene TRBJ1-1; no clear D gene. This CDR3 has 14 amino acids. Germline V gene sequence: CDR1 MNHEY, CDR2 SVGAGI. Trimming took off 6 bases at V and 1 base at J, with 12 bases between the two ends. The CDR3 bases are TGTGCCAGCAGAGGAAGAGAGGGGAACACTGAAGCTTTCTTT. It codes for CASRGREGNTEAFF.

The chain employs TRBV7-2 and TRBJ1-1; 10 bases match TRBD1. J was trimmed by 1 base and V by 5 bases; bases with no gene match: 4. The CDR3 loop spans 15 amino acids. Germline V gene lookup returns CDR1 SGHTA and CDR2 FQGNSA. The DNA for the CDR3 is TGTGCCAGCAGCCCCTGGACAGGGGGGAACACTGAAGCTTTCTTT. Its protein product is CASSPWTGGNTEAFF.